This T cell receptor (beta chain) emerged from a study of cytomegalovirus exposure and HLA in healthy donors. In this sample, this clone turned up a few times. The PCR was carried out with 60 Vbeta primers and 13 Jbeta primers. Data came from immunoSEQ multiplex PCR; TCRdb stores just in-frame clones and leaves some out. The sample yields 95,000 to 150,000 clones, roughly three fifths seen once. V shed 5 bases, J shed 1 base, and the junction held 9 bases outside the gene matches. Germline assignment: CDR1 LNHDA and CDR2 SQIVND (reference sequence). This CDR3 spans 16 amino acids. This chain uses TRBV19 with TRBJ2-5; 8 bases line up with TRBD1. The sequence came from a young man in good health and CMV-seronegative. Sequencing was carried out using PBMCs. CDR3 nucleotides: TGTGCCAGTAGTGCGGGACAGGTCCCATCCCAAGAGACCCAGTACTTC. Translation: CASSAGQVPSQETQYF.